The source of this TCR beta chain is a study of blood T cell repertoires in COVID-19. On the study more broadly: The United States, Italy and Spain supplied acute and convalescent COVID-19 samples. PBMCs, B-cell-depleted T cells, or T cells provided the cDNA or gDNA that made up the material.

How the authors handled the data: Reference gene primer amplification gave estimated nucleated cell counts. Using immunoSEQ multiplex PCR, the repertoire was profiled, and TCRdb retains in-frame clones only, with some absent. V, J and clone size reflect that table, while D and trimming were determined from the DNA. Of tens of thousands of clones in the sample, approximately 86% were seen once. This clone was found once. This clonotype was sampled from an older woman with acute or convalescent COVID-19. The sample consisted of peripheral blood.

CDR3 protein: CASSFYPGQGAGETQYF. The CDR3 nucleotides are TGTGCCAGCAGTTTTTATCCGGGACAGGGGGCCGGGGAGACCCAGTACTTC. The chain links TRBV27 to TRBJ2-5, with 12 bases fitting TRBD1. J was trimmed by 5 bases and V by 3 bases; bases with no gene match: 10. The CDR3 has 17 amino acids. CDR1 is MNHEY, CDR2 SMNVEV, per germline (reference sequence).